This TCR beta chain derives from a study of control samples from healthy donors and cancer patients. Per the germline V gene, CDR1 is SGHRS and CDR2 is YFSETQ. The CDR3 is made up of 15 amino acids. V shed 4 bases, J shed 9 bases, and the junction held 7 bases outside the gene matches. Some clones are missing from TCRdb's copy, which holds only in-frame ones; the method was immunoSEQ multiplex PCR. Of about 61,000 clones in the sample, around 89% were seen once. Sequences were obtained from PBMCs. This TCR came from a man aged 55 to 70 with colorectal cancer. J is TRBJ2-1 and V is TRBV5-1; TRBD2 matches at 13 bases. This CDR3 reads CASSSSGTSGVEQFF. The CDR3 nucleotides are TGCGCCAGCAGCAGCTCCGGGACTAGCGGGGTTGAGCAGTTCTTC.